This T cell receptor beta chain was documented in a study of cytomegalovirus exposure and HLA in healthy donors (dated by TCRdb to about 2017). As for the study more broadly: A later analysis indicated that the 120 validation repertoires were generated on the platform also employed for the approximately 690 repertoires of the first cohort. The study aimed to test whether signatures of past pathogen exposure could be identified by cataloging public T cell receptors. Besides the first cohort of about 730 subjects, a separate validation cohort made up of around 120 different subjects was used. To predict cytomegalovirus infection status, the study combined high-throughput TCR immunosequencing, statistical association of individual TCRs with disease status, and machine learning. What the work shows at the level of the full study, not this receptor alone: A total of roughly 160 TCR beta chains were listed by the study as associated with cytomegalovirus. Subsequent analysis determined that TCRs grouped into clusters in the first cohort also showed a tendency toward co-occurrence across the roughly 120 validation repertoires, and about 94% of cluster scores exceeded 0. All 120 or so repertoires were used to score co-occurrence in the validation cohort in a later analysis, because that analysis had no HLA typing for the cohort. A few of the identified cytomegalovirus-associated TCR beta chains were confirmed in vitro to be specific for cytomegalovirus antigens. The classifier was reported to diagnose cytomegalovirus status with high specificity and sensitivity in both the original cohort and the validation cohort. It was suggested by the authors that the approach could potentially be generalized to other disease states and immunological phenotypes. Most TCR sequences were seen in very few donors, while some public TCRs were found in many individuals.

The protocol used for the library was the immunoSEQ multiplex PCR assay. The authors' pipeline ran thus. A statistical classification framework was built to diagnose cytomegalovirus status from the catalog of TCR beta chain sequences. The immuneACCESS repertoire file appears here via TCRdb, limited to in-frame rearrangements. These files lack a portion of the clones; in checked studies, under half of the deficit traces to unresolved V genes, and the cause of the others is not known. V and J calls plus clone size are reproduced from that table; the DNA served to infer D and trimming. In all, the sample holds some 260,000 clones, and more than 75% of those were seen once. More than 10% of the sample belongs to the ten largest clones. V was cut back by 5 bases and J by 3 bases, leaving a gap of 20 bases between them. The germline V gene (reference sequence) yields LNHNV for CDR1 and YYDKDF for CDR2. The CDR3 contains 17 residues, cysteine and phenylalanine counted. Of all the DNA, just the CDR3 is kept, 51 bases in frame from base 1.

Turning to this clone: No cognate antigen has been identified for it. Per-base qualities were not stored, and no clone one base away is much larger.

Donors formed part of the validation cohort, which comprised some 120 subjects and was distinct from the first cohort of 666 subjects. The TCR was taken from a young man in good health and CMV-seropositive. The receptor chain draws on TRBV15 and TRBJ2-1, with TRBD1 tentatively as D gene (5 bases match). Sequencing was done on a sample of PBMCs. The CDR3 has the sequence CATSPGFAAQLYNEQFF. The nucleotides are TGTGCCACCAGCCCAGGGTTTGCGGCCCAACTCTACAATGAGCAGTTCTTC.